This TCR beta chain appears in the sequencing data of a study of T-cell memory formation after mild COVID-19. The V gene end was trimmed by 1 base and the J gene end by 9 bases; junction bases not matched to a gene: 1. This CDR3 region has 15 residues. The germline gives CDR1 SEHNR, CDR2 FQNEAQ (reference sequence). In TCRdb, the 5' RACE reads were re-called with MiXCR into one record per CDR3 protein. The table includes 350,000 to 400,000 distinct CDR3 sequences, approximately 15% detected once. In its sample, this clonotype was seen a few times. J is TRBJ1-6 and V is TRBV7-9, with 12 bases identical to TRBD1. This TCR came from a man between 18 and 29 years old who had mild COVID-19 (a few samples of this study predate the infection). Cell type and time point are not known. Sequenced sample: PBMCs or a T cell subset sorted from them (not recorded which). The DNA of the CDR3 is TGTGCCAGCAGCTTAGGGGACAGGGGGCCTTCACCCCTCCACTTT. It encodes CASSLGDRGPSPLHF.